The present T cell receptor beta chain was sequenced within a study of control samples from healthy donors and cancer patients. Trimming left V 3 bases short and J 0 bases short, with 9 bases between. Germline loops: CDR1 SGHDT, CDR2 YYEEEE. CDR3 length: 14 amino acids. Assay: immunoSEQ multiplex PCR; the TCRdb copy retains only in-frame clones and omits some. The repertoire has approximately 170,000 clones, more than 90% of them found once; the top ten carry about 1.4%. The source of this sequence is a man under 40 in good health. The genes are TRBV5-6 and TRBJ1-1; D gene uncertain. Sequenced sample: blood. CDR3 bases: TGTGCCAGCAGCTCCCTTTTGGTGAACACTGAAGCTTTCTTT. This translates into CASSSLLVNTEAFF.